The sequence of this TCR beta chain was determined in a study of T-cell memory formation after mild COVID-19. Using its own MiXCR run on the 5' RACE reads, TCRdb lists one record per CDR3 protein. The repertoire consists of 280,000 or so distinct CDR3 sequences, with 8.2% occurring once and the leading ten covering around a fifth. Only a few counts were recorded for this clonotype. V gave up 0 bases and J gave up 5 bases, with 14 bases separating them. Germline V CDR1 and CDR2: SGDLS, YYNGEE. The length of the CDR3 is 15 residues. The receptor's source is a man in his late teens or twenties who had mild COVID-19 (a few samples of this study predate the infection). Cell type and time point are not known. The chain links TRBV9 to TRBJ2-5, with D perhaps TRBD1 (6 bases). The sequencing input was PBMCs or a T cell subset sorted from them (not recorded which). CDR3 in amino acids: CASSVETGPGETQYF. The CDR3 DNA is TGTGCCAGCAGCGTAGAGACAGGTCCGGGGGAGACCCAGTACTTC.